The 15 T cell receptor beta chains below come from one sample, sequenced in a study of vaccination effects on CD4 cells after COVID-19. Sequencing followed a ViraFEST assay step that expanded antigen-specific CD4+ T cells with viral peptide pools. Once cultured for 9 to 11 days, the cells underwent separation to obtain CD4+ T cells. The vaccine given was either BNT162b2 or mRNA-1273, in two doses. The antigens these receptors bind are not known. The protocol was immunoSEQ multiplex PCR, while the TCRdb copy is restricted to in-frame clones and leaves out a portion. The sample carries about 29,000 clones, roughly 74% recorded once. The source material was CD4+ T cells from PBMCs cultured with HCoV-OC43 spike peptides, sampled after COVID-19 vaccination. Specified subset: HCoV-OC43 spike overlapping peptide pool stimulation. These TCRs come from a human donor who received a COVID-19 vaccine.

The J gene is TRBJ2-7, the V gene TRBV7-8, with D possibly matching TRBD2 (5 bases). The length of the CDR3 is 11 residues. V lost 5 bases to trimming and J lost 4 bases, with 6 bases between them. CDR1 and CDR2 (germline): SGHVS, FQNEAQ. The CDR3 sequence: CASSGSYEQYF. The CDR3 bases are TGTGCCAGCAGCGGGAGTTACGAGCAGTACTTC.

The genes are TRBV11-2 and TRBJ2-5, with 9 bases lining up with TRBD1. The ends lost 4 bases at V and 5 bases at J; junction bases unmatched: 11. Germline CDR1 reads SGHAT; CDR2 reads FQNNGV. This CDR3 has 16 amino acids. The CDR3 nucleotides read TGTGCCAGCAGCTCCGAAGGACAGGGGAGTGTGGAGACCCAGTACTTC. It encodes CASSSEGQGSVETQYF.

This chain connects TRBV10-1 to TRBJ2-1; 10 nucleotides align to TRBD2. The V gene's germline CDR1 is WNHNN and CDR2 SYGVQD (reference sequence). The CDR3 loop spans 16 amino acids. V shed 5 bases, J shed 0 bases, and the junction held 4 bases outside the gene matches. DNA for the CDR3: TGCGCCAGCAGTCCTAGCGGGGGCAGCTCCTACAATGAGCAGTTCTTC. This sequence encodes CASSPSGGSSYNEQFF.

The J gene is TRBJ1-1, the V gene TRBV10-1; 8 bases fit TRBD1. Germline trimming cut 4 bases from V and 11 bases from J; bases unmatched to any gene: 15. This CDR3 comprises 15 residues. The V gene's germline CDR1 is WNHNN and CDR2 SYGVQD (reference sequence). This CDR3 is CASSAGRDGQGRAFF. CDR3 DNA sequence: TGCGCCAGCAGTGCTGGTCGAGATGGACAGGGTCGGGCTTTCTTT.

In this sample, this clone turned up once. V and J are TRBV15 and TRBJ2-4; D unclear. The CDR3 runs 19 residues. Germline V CDR1 and CDR2: LNHNV, YYDKDF (reference sequence). Trimming stripped 1 base from V and 0 bases from J, with 19 bases between. The CDR3 DNA reads TGTGCCACCAGCAGAGGGCAGTCGACACCCGATATAGCCAAAAACATTCAGTACTTC. This gives the protein CATSRGQSTPDIAKNIQYF.

The chain employs TRBV29-1 and TRBJ2-5; tentative D call: TRBD2 (6 bases). CDR1 is SQVTM, CDR2 ANQGSEA, per germline. The CDR3 consists of 12 residues. Trimming pared 5 bases from V and 5 bases from J, leaving 12 bases between. CDR3 in amino acids: CSVRQGGETQYF. Written as DNA, the CDR3 is TGCAGCGTTCGGCAGGGAGGTGAGACCCAGTACTTC.

V and J are TRBV3-1 (or the pseudogene TRBV3-2) and TRBJ1-6, with D maybe TRBD1 (5 bases). CDR3 size: 17 residues. Germline lookup yields CDR1 LGHDT and CDR2 YNNKEL (reference sequence). V was trimmed by 1 base and J by 7 bases, leaving 17 bases between them. CDR3 sequence: CASSQGVRELWNSPLHF. Written as DNA, the CDR3 is TGTGCCAGCAGCCAAGGGGTCAGGGAACTTTGGAATTCACCCCTCCACTTT.

The chain links TRBV6-6 to TRBJ2-1; D uncertain. Trimming pared 2 bases from V and 0 bases from J, leaving 8 bases between. The CDR3 sequence is 15 residues long. Germline CDR1 is MNHNY and CDR2 is SVGAGI (reference sequence). The CDR3 loop reads CASSYELSSYNEQFF. The CDR3 DNA reads TGTGCCAGCAGTTACGAGCTGAGCTCCTACAATGAGCAGTTCTTC.

Only a few counts were recorded for this clone. The genes are TRBV6-5 and TRBJ2-6, with D possibly being TRBD1 or TRBD2 (5 bases each). The CDR3 totals 15 residues. Between the trimmed V and J ends, which lost 8 bases and 2 bases, there was a span of 13 bases. Germline V lookup: CDR1 MNHEY, CDR2 SVGAGI. CDR3 sequence: CASGLGVTGANVLTF. In DNA, the CDR3 is TGTGCCAGCGGATTGGGGGTAACTGGGGCCAACGTCCTGACTTTC.

The chain couples TRBV5-1 to TRBJ2-3, with D unclear. From germline, CDR1 is SGHRS and CDR2 YFSETQ. The CDR3 length is 13 residues. With 6 bases removed from V and 0 bases from J, the gap between germline ends came to 8 bases. CDR3 amino acids: CASMAASTDTQYF. The CDR3 DNA reads TGCGCCAGCATGGCGGCGAGCACAGATACGCAGTATTTT.

V usage is TRBV19 and J usage is TRBJ2-6; TRBD2 is a possible D gene (5 bases). From germline, CDR1 is LNHDA and CDR2 SQIVND (reference sequence). The CDR3 is 16 amino acids. Between the trimmed V and J ends, which lost 3 bases and 0 bases, there was a span of 9 bases. CDR3 nucleotides: TGTGCCAGTAGTATGAGGAGGAGCTCTGGGGCCAACGTCCTGACTTTC. Protein product: CASSMRRSSGANVLTF.

This chain connects TRBV24-1 to TRBJ1-2; no firm D call. This CDR3 has 15 residues. Germline V lookup: CDR1 KGHDR, CDR2 SFDVKD. Trimming removed 4 bases from V and 5 bases from J, with 16 bases in between. DNA of the CDR3: TGTGCCACCAGTGAGGGTCGGACCTACTCTTATGGCTACACCTTC. Translated: CATSEGRTYSYGYTF.

The rearrangement uses TRBV29-1 and TRBJ2-1; TRBD2 matches at 7 bases. The CDR3 covers 14 residues. Germline-derived CDR1 and CDR2 are SQVTM and ANQGSEA. Losses at the gene ends were 8 bases for V and 6 bases for J; bases not matched to a gene: 13. CDR3 loop: CSLRVTGGINEQFF. The CDR3 DNA is TGCAGCTTACGAGTAACCGGGGGGATCAATGAGCAGTTCTTC.

This clone was seen more than once but under ten times. The chain employs TRBV10-3 and TRBJ2-2, with 7 bases identical to TRBD2. CDR3 size: 15 residues. CDR1 and CDR2 (germline): ENHRY, SYGVKD. The junction had 13 bases not matched to a gene; V was cut back by 11 bases and J by 4 bases. CDR3 amino acids: CAGAGTTDPTGELFF. The DNA of the CDR3 is TGTGCCGGCGCCGGGACTACAGACCCCACCGGGGAGCTGTTTTTT.

The chain couples TRBV6-5 to TRBJ2-2, with no clear D. Germline loops: CDR1 MNHEY, CDR2 SVGAGI. The germline V and J ends were trimmed by 7 bases and 0 bases, with 9 bases remaining between them. CDR3 length equals 14 residues. CDR3 in DNA: TGTGCCAGCAAGACACACGCGAACACCGGGGAGCTGTTTTTT. This translates into CASKTHANTGELFF.